Listed below are T cell receptor beta chains from one sample, sequenced in a study of blood T cell repertoires in COVID-19. Sequencing was performed with immunoSEQ multiplex PCR; in TCRdb, only in-frame clones are kept and a portion is missing. This sample carries roughly 110,000 clones, 70% to 90% of them seen once, and the ten largest clones take about 3.6%. Input material: peripheral blood. Receptors originate from a middle-aged man with acute or convalescent COVID-19. CDR3s include the opening cysteine and the closing phenylalanine or tryptophan. D genes are given only for firm matches. Clone size, where shown, is once, few, many, or a class for clones that have expanded.

size,D,V,J,CDR3,DNA
NA,TRBD2,TRBV24-1,TRBJ2-1,CATSDPSGGAGDEQFF,TGTGCCACCAGTGATCCGAGCGGGGGGGCTGGGGATGAGCAGTTCTTC
NA,NA,TRBV20-1,TRBJ2-5,CSASDGETQYF,TGCAGTGCTAGTGACGGAGAGACCCAGTACTTC
NA,TRBD1,TRBV2,TRBJ2-2,CASSAQGAGELFF,TGTGCCAGCAGTGCCCAGGGGGCCGGGGAGCTGTTTTTT
NA,NA,TRBV10-2,TRBJ2-1,CASRYSNKEQFF,TGCGCCAGCAGATACAGCAATAAAGAGCAGTTCTTC
few,TRBD1,TRBV2,TRBJ1-1,CASEGASGVVEAFF,TGTGCCAGCGAGGGGGCCTCCGGAGTTGTGGAAGCTTTCTTT
NA,TRBD1,TRBV18,TRBJ1-2,CASSPPGTAYGYTF,TGTGCCAGCTCACCACCCGGGACAGCCTATGGCTACACCTTC
NA,TRBD1,TRBV24-1,TRBJ1-5,CATSDRGGNQPQHF,TGTGCCACCAGCGACAGGGGTGGCAATCAGCCCCAGCATTTT
NA,NA,TRBV11-2,TRBJ1-2,CASSLAGVYGYTF,TGTGCCAGCAGCTTGGCAGGGGTTTATGGCTACACCTTC
once,TRBD1,TRBV9,TRBJ1-2,CASSPGGGQGTGYTF,TGTGCCAGCAGCCCAGGTGGGGGACAGGGCACGGGCTACACCTTC
NA,NA,TRBV21-1,TRBJ2-7,CASSTDRGDENGEQYF,TGTGCCAGCAGCACCGACAGGGGTGATGAGAACGGCGAGCAGTACTTC